The present entry profiles one T cell receptor beta chain with its context. Antigen specificity is unknown. The data belong to a study of T cell responses to AZD1222 COVID-19 vaccine. Findings and limits, study-wide: Nearly half of the spike-specific TCRs reportedly recognize variant regions that carry no mutations. Clonal diversity may have been underestimated in mostly white British donors. Baseline seropositivity characterized only a handful of AZD1222 recipients. All repertoire sampling was performed exclusively after the peak T cell response.

Sequenced by immunoSEQ multiplex PCR; TCRdb stores in-frame clones only, minus some. The repertoire holds 150,000 to 200,000 clones, with about 90% as singletons. The CDR3 consists of 15 residues. V dropped 3 bases and J dropped 9; count of bases not matched to a gene: 9. CDR1 and CDR2 from the germline V gene are KGHDR and SFDVKD. The sequencing here drew on peripheral blood, taken on day 0 of MenACWY control vaccination. The receptor comes from an adult in good health. The chain combines TRBV24-1 with TRBJ2-1, with 8 bases that match TRBD1. The CDR3 region has the DNA TGTGCCACCAGTGATAGGGCAGGGGGCTTTAGTGAGCAGTTCTTC. Protein product: CATSDRAGGFSEQFF.